The 30 T cell receptor beta chains in this list originate from one sample, sequenced in a study of T-cell memory formation after mild COVID-19. TCRdb reprocessed the 5' RACE reads via MiXCR and lists one record per CDR3 protein. The sample records hundreds of thousands of distinct CDR3 sequences, roughly 18% being singletons. The specimen was PBMCs or a T cell subset sorted from them (not recorded which). All receptors derive from an adult woman who had mild COVID-19 (a few samples of this study predate the infection). Cell type and time point are not known.

This clonotype has a handful of counts. The rearrangement links TRBV12-3 or TRBV12-4 to TRBJ1-1, with 8 bases fitting TRBD1. The CDR3 loop spans 14 amino acids. The ends lost 9 bases at V and 1 base at J; junction bases unmatched: 7. The CDR3 sequence is CASWTGRGNTEAFF. CDR3 DNA sequence: TGTGCCAGTTGGACAGGGAGGGGGAACACTGAAGCTTTCTTT.

This clonotype came up a few times. The chain combines TRBV5-1 with TRBJ2-1; 11 bases fit TRBD2. The CDR3 sequence is 16 residues long. V lost 2 bases to trimming and J lost 6 bases; unmatched junction nucleotides: 7. Germline V CDR1 and CDR2: SGHRS, YFSETQ. The DNA for the CDR3 is TGCGCCAGCAGCTTATTATCTAGCGGGAGGATCAATGAGCAGTTCTTC. It encodes CASSLLSSGRINEQFF.

This clonotype was picked up a small number of times. The chain carries TRBV6-5 and TRBJ1-2; TRBD1 agrees at 10 bases. After removal of 0 bases from V and 7 bases from J, the junction contained 14 bases not matched to a gene. Germline CDR1 MNHEY, CDR2 SVGAGI. The CDR3 has 18 amino acids. CDR3 sequence: CASSYSAITGTGESGYTF. CDR3 DNA sequence: TGTGCCAGCAGTTACTCTGCCATAACCGGGACAGGGGAGAGTGGCTACACCTTC.

The V call is TRBV5-1, the J call TRBJ2-2; D possibly corresponds to TRBD1 (6 bases). Germline assignment: CDR1 SGHRS and CDR2 YFSETQ. The CDR3 loop spans 15 amino acids. Trimming cost V 1 base and J 3 bases, with 10 bases left between them. CDR3 region: CASSLQGSDTGELFF. The CDR3, as DNA: TGCGCCAGCAGCTTGCAGGGGTCGGACACCGGGGAGCTGTTTTTT.

This clonotype occurred a few times. CDR3 nucleotides: TGTGCCAGCAGTCCATATTCTAGAACCGGCGGGGAGCTGTTTTTT. Translating gives CASSPYSRTGGELFF. The genes are TRBV6-6 and TRBJ2-2; D uncertain. The CDR3 is 15 residues long. V lost 5 bases, J lost 7 bases, and 17 bases lay in between. CDR1 and CDR2 (germline): MNHNY, SVGAGI (reference sequence).

The chain combines TRBV11-2 with TRBJ2-1; D not certain. This CDR3 region has 13 residues. Germline V gene sequence: CDR1 SGHAT, CDR2 FQNNGV. Trimming pared 0 bases from V and 13 bases from J, leaving 13 bases between. This CDR3 reads CASSLDWNSRQFF. The CDR3 DNA sequence: TGTGCCAGCAGCTTAGATTGGAACAGTCGACAGTTCTTC.

This clonotype was seen only a few times. The V and J genes are TRBV5-1 and TRBJ2-3; no clear D gene. Trimming stripped 5 bases from V and 1 base from J, with 17 bases between. Germline loops: CDR1 SGHRS, CDR2 YFSETQ. The CDR3 is 16 amino acids. As DNA, the CDR3 is TGCGCCAGCAGGAACGGCGGCAGCTCCCGCACAGATACGCAGTATTTT. It is translated as CASRNGGSSRTDTQYF. Full variable domain (remainder filled in from reference TRBV5-1 and TRBJ2-3): KAGVTQTPRYLIKTRGQQVTLSCSPISGHRSVSWYQQTPGQGLQFLFEYFSETQRNKGNFPGRFSGRQFSNSRSEMNVSTLELGDSALYLCASRNGGSSRTDTQYFGPGTRLTVL.

The J gene is TRBJ2-3, the V gene TRBV14; 8 nucleotides match TRBD1. V lost 4 bases, J lost 2 bases, and 2 bases stayed unmatched. This CDR3 is built from 14 residues. Germline assignment: CDR1 SGHDN and CDR2 FVKESK. The CDR3 sequence is CASSRDRNTDTQYF. The CDR3 DNA is TGTGCCAGCAGCCGGGACAGGAACACAGATACGCAGTATTTT.

This clonotype was detected only a few times. This chain joins TRBV12-3 or TRBV12-4 and TRBJ1-2; 8 positions agree with TRBD1. Trimming took 3 bases from V and 7 from J; bases not matched to a gene: 4. CDR3 length: 13 residues. CDR3 DNA sequence: TGTGCCAGCAGTTTCCAGGGGGCGTTTGGCTACACCTTC. As protein: CASSFQGAFGYTF.

This clonotype showed up just a few times. The V call is TRBV5-1, the J call TRBJ1-5, with D tentatively TRBD1 (5 bases). The CDR3 consists of 15 residues. The V and J ends lost 0 bases and 4 bases respectively, with 11 bases between them. Germline-derived CDR1 and CDR2 are SGHRS and YFSETQ. CDR3 DNA: TGCGCCAGCAGCTTGGGAGGGGTAATTAATCAGCCCCAGCATTTT. This translates into CASSLGGVINQPQHF.

This clonotype was seen repeatedly, ten times or more. The chain links TRBV4-2 to TRBJ2-3, with TRBD1 as a possible D gene (5 bases). The V gene's germline CDR1 is LGHNA and CDR2 YNFKEQ. The CDR3 contains 16 residues. V gave up 4 bases and J gave up 1 base, with 15 bases separating them. As DNA, the CDR3 is TGTGCCAGCAGCCTAGCCGCAGGGCAGGGCACAGATACGCAGTATTTT. It is translated as CASSLAAGQGTDTQYF.

V gene TRBV6-5 combines with J gene TRBJ1-2, with 7 positions matching TRBD1. The CDR3 covers 13 residues. Germline-derived CDR1 and CDR2 are MNHEY and SVGAGI. V dropped 5 bases and J dropped 7; count of bases not matched to a gene: 7. The CDR3 protein is CASSARGIGGYTF. DNA for the CDR3: TGTGCCAGCAGTGCCAGGGGGATAGGTGGCTACACCTTC.

This clonotype came up once. V gene TRBV30 combines with J gene TRBJ1-2; D remains unclear. V shed 5 bases and J shed 4 bases, with 11 bases lying between them. This CDR3 has 12 residues. Germline V gene lookup returns CDR1 GTSNPN and CDR2 SVGIG (reference sequence). DNA of the CDR3: TGTGCCTGGGGACGAGGAGGCTATGGCTACACCTTC. Its translation: CAWGRGGYGYTF. Looking up the rest from reference TRBV30 and TRBJ1-2 gives the full variable domain: SQTIHQWPATLVQPVGSPLSLECTVEGTSNPNLYWYRQAAGRGLQLLFYSVGIGQISSEVPQNLSASRPQDRQFILSSKKLLLSDSGFYLCAWGRGGYGYTFGSGTRLTVV.

The CDR3 nucleotides read TGTGCCATCGGCGGACTAGGAGAGCAAGATACGCAGTATTTT. This translates into CAIGGLGEQDTQYF. The chain links TRBV10-3 to TRBJ2-3, with 7 bases fitting TRBD2. V gave up 8 bases and J gave up 5 bases; unmatched junction bases: 10. CDR1 ENHRY and CDR2 SYGVKD come from the germline V gene. This CDR3 region has 14 residues.

The rearrangement uses TRBV7-2 and TRBJ1-5; D gene unclear. Trimming left V 1 base short and J 2 bases short, with 9 bases between. This CDR3 spans 15 amino acids. CDR1 SGHTA and CDR2 FQGNSA come from the germline V gene. CDR3 protein: CASSLEQRGNQPQHF. CDR3 DNA: TGTGCCAGCAGCTTAGAGCAACGGGGCAATCAGCCCCAGCATTTT. Supplemented by reference TRBV7-2 and TRBJ1-5, the full variable domain reads GAGVSQSPSNKVTEKGKDVELRCDPISGHTALYWYRQSLGQGLEFLIYFQGNSAPDKSGLPSDRFSAERTGGSVSTLTIQRTQQEDSAVYLCASSLEQRGNQPQHFGDGTRLSIL.

This chain connects TRBV29-1 to TRBJ2-2, with 11 positions matching TRBD2. The CDR3 length is 14 residues. The germline CDR1 and CDR2 sequences are SQVTM and ANQGSEA. V trimming: 6 bases; J trimming: 2 bases; junction bases outside the gene matches: 2. CDR3 coding DNA: TGCAGCGTCAGACTAGCGGGAAACACCGGGGAGCTGTTTTTT. This sequence encodes CSVRLAGNTGELFF.

In its sample, this clonotype was seen a few times. This chain joins TRBV9 and TRBJ2-3; D is ambiguous. The V gene's germline CDR1 is SGDLS and CDR2 YYNGEE. The CDR3 consists of 16 residues. V was shortened by 0 bases and J by 1 base, with 12 bases between the two germline ends. CDR3 residues: CASSVGTSARTDTQYF. As DNA, the CDR3 is TGTGCCAGCAGCGTAGGAACAAGCGCCCGCACAGATACGCAGTATTTT. Based on the CDR3 plus reference TRBV9 and TRBJ2-3, the full variable domain is DSGVTQTPKHLITATGQRVTLRCSPRSGDLSVYWYQQSLDQGLQFLIQYYNGEERAKGNILERFSAQQFPDLHSELNLSSLELGDSALYFCASSVGTSARTDTQYFGPGTRLTVL.

This chain joins TRBV12-3 or TRBV12-4 and TRBJ2-3, with D uncertain. The ends were cut back, 7 bases at V and 0 bases at J, with 11 bases in the middle. The length of the CDR3 is 14 residues. CDR3 loop: CASTGFLSTDTQYF. In DNA form, the CDR3 reads TGTGCCAGCACCGGGTTCCTGAGCACAGATACGCAGTATTTT.

The chain combines TRBV20-1 with TRBJ1-3; possibly TRBD1 for D (5 bases). The CDR3 loop spans 13 amino acids. CDR1 DFQATT and CDR2 SNEGSKA come from the germline V gene (reference sequence). Trimming cost V 5 bases and J 3 bases, with 11 bases left between them. CDR3 sequence: CSAFQGGGNTIYF. The CDR3 nucleotides are TGCAGTGCTTTCCAGGGAGGTGGAAACACCATATATTTT.

The CDR3 protein is CASSYMTGEYGYTF. CDR3 nucleotides: TGTGCCAGCAGCTATATGACAGGGGAGTATGGCTACACCTTC. V usage is TRBV5-4 and J usage is TRBJ1-2, with 8 bases fitting TRBD1. The V and J ends lost 3 bases and 5 bases, in that order; junction bases with no gene match: 6. This CDR3 comprises 14 residues. Germline V gene lookup returns CDR1 SGHNT and CDR2 YYREEE (reference sequence).

Only a few counts were recorded for this clonotype. This chain uses TRBV6-1 with TRBJ2-2, with D possibly TRBD2 on 5 matching bases. The germline V and J ends were trimmed by 2 bases and 1 base, with 17 bases remaining between them. This CDR3 spans 18 amino acids. CDR1 and CDR2 from the germline V gene are MNHNS and SASEGT. The CDR3 region is CASSEFGLRVKNTGELFF. CDR3 bases: TGTGCCAGCAGTGAATTCGGTTTGCGGGTCAAGAACACCGGGGAGCTGTTTTTT.

This chain connects TRBV27 to TRBJ2-3; TRBD2 agrees at 12 bases. The CDR3 length is 16 residues. Germline V gene data show CDR1 as MNHEY and CDR2 as SMNVEV (reference sequence). Trimming took 5 bases from V and 2 from J; bases not matched to a gene: 5. The CDR3 region is CASSTWTSGTTDTQYF. The CDR3 bases are TGTGCCAGCAGTACTTGGACTAGCGGGACCACAGATACGCAGTATTTT.

The V call is TRBV5-1, the J call TRBJ1-6; tentative D call: TRBD1 (5 bases). Per the germline V gene, CDR1 is SGHRS and CDR2 is YFSETQ. This CDR3 contains 14 residues. The germline V and J ends were trimmed by 3 bases and 7 bases, with 11 bases remaining between them. The CDR3: CASSSTDRNSPLHF. CDR3 in DNA: TGCGCCAGCAGCTCGACCGACAGAAATTCACCCCTCCACTTT.

The rearrangement joins TRBV9 to TRBJ2-3; TRBD2 agrees at 13 bases. This CDR3 spans 19 amino acids. The germline CDR1 and CDR2 sequences are SGDLS and YYNGEE. Losses at the gene ends were 3 bases for V and 2 bases for J; bases not matched to a gene: 12. The chain's CDR3 is CASSEIGLAGDLVTDTQYF. The CDR3 nucleotides are TGTGCCAGCAGCGAGATCGGACTAGCGGGGGACCTCGTCACAGATACGCAGTATTTT.

The chain couples TRBV20-1 to TRBJ2-4, with 8 bases lining up with TRBD1. With 0 bases clipped from V and 7 bases from J, the junction kept 5 bases outside the gene matches. This CDR3 is built from 14 residues. Germline CDR1 DFQATT, CDR2 SNEGSKA (reference sequence). The CDR3 region is CSARDLDRENIQYF. The CDR3 nucleotides are TGCAGTGCTAGAGATTTGGACAGGGAGAACATTCAGTACTTC.

The genes are TRBV27 and TRBJ2-1, with D perhaps matching TRBD2 (6 bases). V gave up 11 bases and J gave up 2 bases, with 10 bases separating them. From germline, CDR1 is MNHEY and CDR2 SMNVEV (reference sequence). This CDR3 is built from 12 residues. DNA for the CDR3: TGTGCCGCGGGACTTACCTACAATGAGCAGTTCTTC. This gives the protein CAAGLTYNEQFF.

The V gene is TRBV5-1, the J gene TRBJ2-7; 9 bases match TRBD1. CDR3 size: 15 residues. V gave up 2 bases and J gave up 4 bases; unmatched junction bases: 7. Germline assignment: CDR1 SGHRS and CDR2 YFSETQ. The CDR3 DNA sequence: TGCGCCAGCAGCTTAAACACAGGGGGCGGATACGAGCAGTACTTC. Its translation: CASSLNTGGGYEQYF. The full variable domain, rest sourced from reference TRBV5-1 and TRBJ2-7, is KAGVTQTPRYLIKTRGQQVTLSCSPISGHRSVSWYQQTPGQGLQFLFEYFSETQRNKGNFPGRFSGRQFSNSRSEMNVSTLELGDSALYLCASSLNTGGGYEQYFGPGTRLTVT.

This clonotype was counted a few times. The V and J genes are TRBV5-4 and TRBJ1-1, with D uncertain. The ends were cut back, 5 bases at V and 4 bases at J, with 12 bases in the middle. CDR3 size: 13 residues. Germline lookup yields CDR1 SGHNT and CDR2 YYREEE (reference sequence). CDR3 nucleotide sequence: TGTGCCAGCAGTAGCGCCATGACCACTGAAGCTTTCTTT. It is translated as CASSSAMTTEAFF.

V and J are TRBV7-9 and TRBJ2-7, with TRBD2 as a possible D gene (5 bases). CDR3 length equals 16 residues. Germline-derived CDR1 and CDR2 are SEHNR and FQNEAQ (reference sequence). Trimming took 5 bases from V and 0 from J, leaving 17 bases between them. The CDR3 nucleotides are TGTGCCAGCAGCCCATGGCCCCGGGATTCCTCCTACGAGCAGTACTTC. It yields the protein CASSPWPRDSSYEQYF.

The chain uses TRBV6-1 and TRBJ1-1, with D perhaps TRBD1 (6 bases). The germline V and J ends were trimmed by 5 bases and 10 bases, with 23 bases remaining between them. The CDR3 is 15 residues long. Germline V lookup: CDR1 MNHNS, CDR2 SASEGT. DNA for the CDR3: TGTGCCAGCAGTACCTTTAAGGGGGAGGGGATGGGAGCTTTCTTT. Translation: CASSTFKGEGMGAFF.